This T cell receptor (beta chain) was recorded in a study of OX40 agonist ivuxolimab in advanced cancers. General observations from the study: CD8+ T cells averaged more expanded clones than CD4+. Clones of CD4+ and CD8+ blood T cells grew by week 6 at doses of 0.1 to 3.0 mg/kg.

The CDR3 is made up of 13 amino acids. Germline CDR1 is MNHNY and CDR2 is SVGAGI (reference sequence). Trimming cost V 8 bases and J 4 bases, with 12 bases left between them. Details on this clone: Antigen unknown.

TCRdb keeps only in-frame clones here, not all; method: immunoSEQ multiplex PCR. The sample lists roughly 45,000 clones, over 75% seen once, with around 3.4% in the top ten. Sample: CD4+ or CD8+ T cells sorted from blood, taken in a trial of the OX40 agonist ivuxolimab. This chain uses TRBV6-6 with TRBJ1-5; D is ambiguous. This sequence was found in an adult with an advanced solid tumor such as melanoma, head and neck, liver or kidney cancer. CDR3 amino acids: CASQGRGNQPQHF. CDR3 in DNA: TGTGCCAGCCAAGGTCGGGGTAATCAGCCCCAGCATTTT.